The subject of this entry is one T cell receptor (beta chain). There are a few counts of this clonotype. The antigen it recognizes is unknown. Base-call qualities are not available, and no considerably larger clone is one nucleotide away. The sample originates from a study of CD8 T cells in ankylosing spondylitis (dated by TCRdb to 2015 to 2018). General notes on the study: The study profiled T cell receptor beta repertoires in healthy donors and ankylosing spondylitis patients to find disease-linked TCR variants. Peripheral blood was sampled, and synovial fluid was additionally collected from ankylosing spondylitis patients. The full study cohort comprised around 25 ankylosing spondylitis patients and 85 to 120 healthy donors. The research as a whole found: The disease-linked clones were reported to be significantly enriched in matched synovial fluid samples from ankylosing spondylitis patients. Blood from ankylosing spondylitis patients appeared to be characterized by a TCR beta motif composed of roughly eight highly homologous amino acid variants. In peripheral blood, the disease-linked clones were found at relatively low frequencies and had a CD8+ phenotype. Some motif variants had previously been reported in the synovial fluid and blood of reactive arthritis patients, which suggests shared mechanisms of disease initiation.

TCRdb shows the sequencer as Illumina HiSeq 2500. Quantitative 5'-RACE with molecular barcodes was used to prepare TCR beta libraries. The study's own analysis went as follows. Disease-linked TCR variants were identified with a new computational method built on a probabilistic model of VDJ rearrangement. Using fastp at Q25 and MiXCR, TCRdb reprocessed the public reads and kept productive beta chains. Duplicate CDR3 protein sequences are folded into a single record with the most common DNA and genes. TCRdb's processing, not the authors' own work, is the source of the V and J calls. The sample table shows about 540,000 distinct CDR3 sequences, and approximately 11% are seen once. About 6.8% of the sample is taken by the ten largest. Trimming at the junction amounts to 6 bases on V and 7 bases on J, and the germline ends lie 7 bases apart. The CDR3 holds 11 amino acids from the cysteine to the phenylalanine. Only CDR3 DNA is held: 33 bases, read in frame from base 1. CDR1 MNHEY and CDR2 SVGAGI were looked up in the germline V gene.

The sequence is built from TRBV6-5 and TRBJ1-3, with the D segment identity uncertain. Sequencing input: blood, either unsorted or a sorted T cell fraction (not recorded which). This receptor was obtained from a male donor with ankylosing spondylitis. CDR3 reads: CASRRENTIYF. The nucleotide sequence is TGTGCCAGCAGGAGGGAGAACACCATATATTTT.